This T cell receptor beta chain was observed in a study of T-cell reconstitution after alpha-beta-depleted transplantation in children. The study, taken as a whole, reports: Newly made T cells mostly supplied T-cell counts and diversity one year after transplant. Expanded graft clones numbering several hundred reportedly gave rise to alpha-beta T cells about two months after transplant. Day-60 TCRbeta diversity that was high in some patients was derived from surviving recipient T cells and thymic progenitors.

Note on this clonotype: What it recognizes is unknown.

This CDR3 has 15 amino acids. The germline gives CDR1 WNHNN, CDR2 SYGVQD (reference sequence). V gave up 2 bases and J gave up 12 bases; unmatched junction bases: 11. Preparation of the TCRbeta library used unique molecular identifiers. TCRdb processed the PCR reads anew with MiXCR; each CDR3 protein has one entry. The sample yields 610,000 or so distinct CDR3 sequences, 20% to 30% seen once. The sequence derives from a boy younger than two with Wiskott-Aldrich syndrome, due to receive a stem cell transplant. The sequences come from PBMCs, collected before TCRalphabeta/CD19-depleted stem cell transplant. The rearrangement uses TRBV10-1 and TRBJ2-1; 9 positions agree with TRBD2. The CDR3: CASSEHNAGGPGQFF. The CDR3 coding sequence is TGCGCCAGCAGTGAGCATAATGCGGGAGGGCCAGGGCAGTTCTTC.